The 24 T cell receptor beta chains listed next were all sequenced from one sample in a study of Graves' ophthalmopathy and Graves' hyperthyroidism. The authors amplified TCR beta CDR3 regions from RNA transcripts. HTBI primers primed a first-round RT-PCR, and a second-round multiplex PCR followed. TCRdb redid the calling of the multiplex PCR reads with MiXCR, one entry per CDR3 protein. Found here are about 240,000 distinct CDR3 sequences, around 45% of them singletons; the top ten hold less than 60%. Sequencing was carried out using peripheral blood. The receptors were gathered from an adult man with Graves' ophthalmopathy.

This chain joins TRBV10-2 and TRBJ1-1; TRBD1 matches 7 bases. This CDR3 is built from 14 residues. Germline V gene sequence: CDR1 WSHSY, CDR2 SAAADI. V shed 5 bases, J shed 1 base, and the junction held 4 bases outside the gene matches. CDR3 DNA: TGCGCCAGCAGTCGACAGGGTAGGAACACTGAAGCTTTCTTT. This sequence encodes CASSRQGRNTEAFF.

This clonotype was observed a few times. The chain uses TRBV25-1 and TRBJ1-2, with 8 bases identical to TRBD1. Germline CDR1 reads MGHDK; CDR2 reads SYGVNS. V trimming: 5 bases; J trimming: 9 bases; junction bases outside the gene matches: 2. The CDR3 has 11 amino acids. CDR3 loop: CASSQGASYTF. In DNA, the CDR3 is TGTGCCAGCAGTCAGGGGGCGAGCTACACCTTC.

The V call is TRBV19, the J call TRBJ2-3; perhaps TRBD1 as D (7 bases). Germline V gene sequence: CDR1 LNHDA, CDR2 SQIVND (reference sequence). The CDR3 totals 16 residues. The V end was cut by 5 bases, the J end by 3 bases, with 18 bases between. CDR3 amino acids: CASSAAGGGRTDTQYF. DNA for the CDR3: TGTGCCAGTAGTGCGGCAGGAGGGGGCAGGACAGATACGCAGTATTTT.

CDR3 in DNA: TGTGCCAGCAGCGTAGCTCCGGCAGCCCTCCACTTT. Residues: CASSVAPAALHF. The chain couples TRBV9 to TRBJ1-6; D gene uncertain. This CDR3 is 12 amino acids long. Germline V CDR1 and CDR2: SGDLS, YYNGEE. Trimming stripped 0 bases from V and 14 bases from J, with 9 bases between. Full variable domain (missing parts from reference TRBV9 and TRBJ1-6): DSGVTQTPKHLITATGQRVTLRCSPRSGDLSVYWYQQSLDQGLQFLIQYYNGEERAKGNILERFSAQQFPDLHSELNLSSLELGDSALYFCASSVAPAALHFGNGTRLTVT.

The J gene is TRBJ2-1, the V gene TRBV2; the match to TRBD2 covers 11 bases. The V gene end was trimmed by 6 bases and the J gene end by 8 bases; junction bases not matched to a gene: 6. Germline V gene sequence: CDR1 SNHLY, CDR2 FYNNEI. The CDR3 has 14 residues. The CDR3, as DNA: TGTGCCAGCAGCTTAGCGGGAGGGATGGATGAGCAGTTCTTC. It codes for CASSLAGGMDEQFF.

The V call is TRBV20-1, the J call TRBJ1-4; tentative D call: TRBD1 (6 bases). The CDR3 consists of 16 residues. Trimming shortened V by 0 bases and J by 8 bases, and 19 bases separated the two germline ends. Germline assignment: CDR1 DFQATT and CDR2 SNEGSKA (reference sequence). Written as DNA, the CDR3 is TGCAGTGCTAGAGATCTGTCCGGGCAGAGGGGGGAAAAACTGTTTTTT. Translated: CSARDLSGQRGEKLFF.

Concerning this clonotype: This sequence may be a read error, since a much larger clone differs from it by one base. The gene calls are TRBV15 and TRBJ2-6, with D uncertain. Germline-derived CDR1 and CDR2 are LNHNV and YYDKDF (reference sequence). This CDR3 spans 15 amino acids. Trimming took 1 base from V and 0 from J, leaving 4 bases between them. CDR3 sequence reads: CATSRAGSGANVLTF. CDR3 in DNA: TGTGCCACCAGCAGAGCGGGCTCTGGGGCCAACGTCCTGACTTTC.

This chain connects TRBV10-2 to TRBJ1-1; the D gene is possibly TRBD1 (5 bases). The CDR3 extends over 15 amino acids. The V end was cut by 6 bases, the J end by 0 bases, with 14 bases between. Germline assignment: CDR1 WSHSY and CDR2 SAAADI. The CDR3: CASRATALMNTEAFF. CDR3 nucleotide sequence: TGCGCCAGCAGGGCGACAGCCCTAATGAACACTGAAGCTTTCTTT.

Concerning this clonotype: Lacking the conserved final phenylalanine or tryptophan, this CDR3 likely reflects a read error. This chain uses TRBV3-1 with TRBJ2-7; D may be TRBD1 or TRBD2 (6 bases each). CDR3 length: 15 residues. The V end lost 4 bases, the J end lost 5 bases, and 18 bases lay between the germline ends. The germline V gene encodes CDR1 LGHDT and CDR2 YNNKEL (reference sequence). In nucleotides, the CDR3 is TGTGCCAGCAGCCCCCTAGCGCACCCAGGGGACGAGCAGTACCTC. Protein sequence: CASSPLAHPGDEQYL.

This clonotype appeared a single time. This chain joins TRBV20-1 and TRBJ2-7; 8 nucleotides align to TRBD2. V lost 0 bases, J lost 5 bases, and 3 bases stayed unmatched. CDR1 is DFQATT and CDR2 is SNEGSKA in the germline V gene (reference sequence). The CDR3 totals 13 residues. The CDR3 coding sequence is TGCAGTGCTAGAGAACTAGCGGCCCACGAGCAGTACTTC. It codes for CSARELAAHEQYF.

This clonotype appeared a few times. The chain combines TRBV4-1 with TRBJ2-2; the match to TRBD1 covers 7 bases. V shed 1 base, J shed 7 bases, and the junction held 6 bases outside the gene matches. The CDR3 covers 15 residues. Looked up from germline, CDR1 is MGHRA and CDR2 is YSYEKL. The CDR3 nucleotides are TGCGCCAGCAGCCAAGCCAACAGGGGACACGGGGAGCTGTTTTTT. It specifies CASSQANRGHGELFF.

The genes are TRBV29-1 and TRBJ2-7; a weak D match, TRBD1 (5 bases). Germline V CDR1 and CDR2: SQVTM, ANQGSEA. The CDR3 consists of 11 residues. Trimming removed 7 bases at V and 4 bases at J, with 11 bases between. The CDR3 nucleotides read TGCAGCGAGGGTAAGGGGTACGAGCAGTACTTC. This encodes CSEGKGYEQYF.

This clonotype was found a few times. The V call is TRBV2, the J call TRBJ2-7; the D gene is possibly TRBD2 (6 bases). The CDR3 runs to 12 residues. CDR1 is SNHLY, CDR2 FYNNEI, per germline. V lost 3 bases and J 7 bases, leaving 10 bases between the germline ends. CDR3 nucleotides: TGTGCCAGCAGTGACCCCCGGGGGGAGCAGTACTTC. Its translation is CASSDPRGEQYF. The variable domain in full, completed from reference TRBV2 and TRBJ2-7, reads EPEVTQTPSHQVTQMGQEVILRCVPISNHLYFYWYRQILGQKVEFLVSFYNNEISEKSEIFDDQFSVERPDGSNFTLKIRSTKLEDSAMYFCASSDPRGEQYFGPGTRLTVT.

This clonotype was picked up a small number of times. This chain connects TRBV5-1 to TRBJ1-2; D perhaps matches TRBD1 (5 bases). The CDR3 loop spans 15 amino acids. Trimming removed 3 bases from V and 5 bases from J, with 17 bases in between. Germline CDR1 and CDR2: SGHRS and YFSETQ. CDR3 in amino acids: CASSSEGNRGYGYTF. The DNA for the CDR3 is TGCGCCAGCAGCTCTGAAGGGAATAGGGGATATGGCTACACCTTC.

This clonotype was seen a handful of times. The chain carries TRBV19 and TRBJ2-7, with D tentatively TRBD1 (5 bases). Germline V gene lookup returns CDR1 LNHDA and CDR2 SQIVND (reference sequence). V dropped 1 base and J dropped 5 bases, with 15 bases sitting between them. There are 15 residues in the CDR3. The CDR3 here is CASSIAAGQGDEQYF. For the CDR3, the DNA is TGTGCCAGTAGTATAGCCGCCGGACAAGGGGACGAGCAGTACTTC.

V is TRBV7-8 and J is TRBJ2-7; the D gene is possibly TRBD2 (6 bases). Trimming took off 5 bases at V and 4 bases at J, with 21 bases between the two ends. The CDR3 sequence is 16 residues long. CDR1 is SGHVS, CDR2 FQNEAQ, per germline. The CDR3 DNA is TGTGCCAGCAGCCAACCCCCGGGCGGGGCGGGATACGAGCAGTACTTC. This gives the protein CASSQPPGGAGYEQYF.

This clonotype was counted a few times. The V gene is TRBV20-1, the J gene TRBJ1-3, with D perhaps matching TRBD1 (6 bases). The ends were cut back, 6 bases at V and 8 bases at J, with 11 bases in the middle. This CDR3 is built from 11 residues. CDR1 is DFQATT, CDR2 SNEGSKA, per germline (reference sequence). The chain's CDR3 is CSAQGRDTIYF. The CDR3 DNA reads as TGCAGTGCCCAGGGGAGGGACACCATATATTTT.

The chain employs TRBV28 and TRBJ1-4; the D gene is possibly TRBD1 (6 bases). V was shortened by 6 bases and J by 8 bases, with 13 bases between the two germline ends. CDR3 length: 13 residues. Germline V CDR1 and CDR2: MDHEN, SYDVKM. CDR3 protein: CASRSGEVEKLFF. Here the CDR3 DNA reads TGTGCCAGCAGGTCAGGGGAGGTCGAAAAACTGTTTTTT.

This clonotype was seen repeatedly, ten times or more. The V and J genes are TRBV29-1 and TRBJ1-2; D may be TRBD1 (6 bases). The CDR3 totals 12 residues. From germline, CDR1 is SQVTM and CDR2 ANQGSEA. V lost 3 bases and J 8 bases, leaving 13 bases between the germline ends. CDR3 DNA: TGCAGCGTTGAGGACCAGGGGTCGGGCTACACCTTC. It is translated as CSVEDQGSGYTF.

The rearrangement uses TRBV12-3 or TRBV12-4 and TRBJ1-3, with no clear D. This CDR3 is built from 14 residues. The ends were cut back, 8 bases at V and 6 bases at J, with 17 bases in the middle. CDR3 sequence reads: CASARLNLENTIYF. The CDR3 bases are TGTGCCAGCGCCCGACTTAACCTGGAAAACACCATATATTTT.

Here the CDR3 reads CASSLGYHRPYEQYF. For the CDR3, the DNA is TGTGCCAGCAGCTTAGGTTATCACAGACCCTACGAGCAGTACTTC. The genes are TRBV7-9 and TRBJ2-7; unclear D gene. V was cut by 1 base and J by 2 bases, with 12 bases left in between. Germline values: CDR1 SEHNR, CDR2 FQNEAQ (reference sequence). The CDR3 runs to 15 residues.

The chain joins TRBV9 to TRBJ1-6; D gene ambiguous. The germline V gene has CDR1 SGDLS and CDR2 YYNGEE. The V gene lost 5 bases and the J gene lost 0 bases, with 9 bases spanning the gap. This CDR3 is 15 amino acids long. The CDR3 bases are TGTGCCAGCAGAGCGGGGAGCTCCTATAATTCACCCCTCCACTTT. This gives the protein CASRAGSSYNSPLHF.

The chain combines TRBV20-1 with TRBJ2-7; 9 bases are shared with TRBD2. CDR1 and CDR2 (germline): DFQATT, SNEGSKA (reference sequence). This CDR3 is built from 13 residues. With 4 bases clipped from V and 4 bases from J, the junction kept 5 bases outside the gene matches. CDR3 residues: CSANSGSGYEQYF. The CDR3 region has the DNA TGCAGTGCTAATAGCGGGAGCGGATACGAGCAGTACTTC.

This clonotype was found many times. V usage is TRBV28 and J usage is TRBJ1-1; TRBD1 is a possible D gene (5 bases). Germline CDR1 is MDHEN and CDR2 is SYDVKM. With 3 bases removed from V and 4 bases from J, the gap between germline ends came to 6 bases. This CDR3 is 12 amino acids long. CDR3: CASSFRGTEAFF. The CDR3 nucleotides are TGTGCCAGCAGTTTTAGGGGCACTGAAGCTTTCTTT.